Detailed here is one TCR beta chain. Which antigen it targets is not known. The input lacks base qualities; no much larger clone sits a single base away. Each collaborating institution followed its own protocols to collect whole blood in K2EDTA tubes. For TCRbeta analysis, collaborators shipped samples in one of three forms: frozen whole blood, isolated PBMCs, or DNA extracted from either of those sample types. This sample is part of a study of blood T cell repertoires in COVID-19 (dated by TCRdb to the early 2020s). About the investigation overall: The collaborator samples originated in the United States, Italy and Spain and spanned the acute and convalescent phases of COVID-19. The prospective study material was composed of cDNA or gDNA derived from T cells, B-cell-depleted T cells, or PBMCs. The dataset comprised deeply sampled blood TCRbeta repertoires from subjects exposed to, actively infected with, or recovered from COVID-19. The repertoires were made available in a free public database intended to serve as a resource for research on the immune response to SARS-CoV-2. The samples were drawn from two sources: the first 160 participants of the ongoing ImmuneRACE study, and 1,200 or so subjects contributed by 6 global collaborators. The sample metadata nearly always contained a de-identified subject ID, COVID-19 status, age in years and sex. Where available, HLA class I and class II types were obtained from metadata supplied by the sample provider rather than from assay-based typing. General study outcomes and caveats: The amount of clinical and demographic metadata varied by source and participant and was provided uncurated.

TCRbeta CDR3 regions were amplified from genomic DNA using the immunoSEQ Assay, a bias-controlled multiplex PCR. In the original analysis: Within the assay, amplification of reference gene primers was used to estimate how many nucleated cells each sample contained. Sequence reads were collapsed and filtered to measure the absolute abundance of every unique TCRbeta CDR3 rearrangement. For each sample, productive Simpson clonality was calculated by taking the square root of Simpson's diversity index across productive rearrangements. This immuneACCESS table, as held by TCRdb, lists in-frame sequences with V and J called but not all clones. Of the missing ones, under half trace to an unresolved V gene in checked studies; the others have no known cause. V, J and clone size are taken as reported in that table, and D and trimming were inferred from the DNA itself. For this sample there are fewer than 150,000 clones; about four fifths appear just once. The top ten clonotypes cover roughly 6.5% of the sample.

CDR3 length: 15 amino acids, cysteine to phenylalanine. Only CDR3 DNA is held: 45 bases, read in frame from base 1. Per the germline V gene (reference sequence), SEHNR is the CDR1 and FQNEAQ is the CDR2. V is cut by 1 base and J by 9 bases, and the space between the germline ends is 15 bases. The receptor was isolated from a human donor in a cohort sampled during active COVID-19. Recombination joined TRBV7-9 with TRBJ1-4, with TRBD1 tentatively as D gene (5 bases match). Input material: peripheral blood. The CDR3 region has the sequence CASSLGSGGYQKLFF. In nucleotide form, the sequence is TGTGCCAGCAGCTTAGGATCCGGGGGTTATCAAAAACTGTTTTTT.